Listed here are 11 T cell receptor beta chains from one sample, sequenced in a study of T cell changes during pregnancy in multiple sclerosis. Produced via immunoSEQ multiplex PCR; TCRdb's table is partial and in-frame only. The table lists about 61,000 clones, 85% to 90% of them singletons, with approximately 0.91% in the top ten. The material sequenced was peripheral blood, taken in the first trimester of pregnancy. The receptors come from a female donor in good health, enrolled as a control in a pregnancy study.

This clone was seen once. J is TRBJ2-7 and V is TRBV19; 7 positions match TRBD1. Germline V CDR1 and CDR2: LNHDA, SQIVND (reference sequence). The CDR3 extends over 13 amino acids. V lost 6 bases, J lost 2 bases, and 4 bases stayed unmatched. This CDR3 reads CASRRTGAYEQYF. The CDR3 nucleotides read TGTGCCAGTAGGAGGACAGGAGCCTACGAGCAGTACTTC.

This clone was picked up one time. The chain combines TRBV2 with TRBJ1-2, with D perhaps matching TRBD1 (5 bases). Germline V lookup: CDR1 SNHLY, CDR2 FYNNEI. Trimming removed 9 bases at V and 8 bases at J, with 19 bases between. The CDR3 loop spans 13 amino acids. This CDR3 is CASRMKGFRGYTF. The CDR3 DNA follows: TGTGCCAGTCGAATGAAGGGGTTTCGGGGCTACACCTTC.

The chain is built from TRBV19 and TRBJ1-4, with 11 bases identical to TRBD1. The V and J ends lost 5 bases and 6 bases, in that order; junction bases with no gene match: 8. CDR3 length: 16 amino acids. Germline V gene sequence: CDR1 LNHDA, CDR2 SQIVND (reference sequence). In DNA, the CDR3 is TGTGCCAGTAGTCCCTCCGGGACAGGGGGTGATGAAAAACTGTTTTTT. Its protein is CASSPSGTGGDEKLFF. Drawing the rest from reference TRBV19 and TRBJ1-4, the complete variable domain is DGGITQSPKYLFRKEGQNVTLSCEQNLNHDAMYWYRQDPGQGLRLIYYSQIVNDFQKGDIAEGYSVSREKKESFPLTVTSAQKNPTAFYLCASSPSGTGGDEKLFFGSGTQLSVL.

V usage is TRBV5-5 and J usage is TRBJ2-1; no firm D call. V shed 1 base and J shed 6 bases, with 8 bases lying between them. Germline V gene sequence: CDR1 SGHKS, CDR2 YYEKEE (reference sequence). This CDR3 comprises 13 residues. CDR3 coding DNA: TGTGCCAGCAGCTTGCGGGTCGGCAATGAGCAGTTCTTC. This codes for CASSLRVGNEQFF.

The DNA for the CDR3 is TGCGCCAGCAGCCAAGATAGAACCACCACCGGGGAGCTGTTTTTT. Its protein product is CASSQDRTTTGELFF. The chain has TRBV4-1 and TRBJ2-2; D gene ambiguous. Between the trimmed V and J ends, which lost 0 bases and 4 bases, there was a span of 9 bases. The CDR3 covers 15 residues. The V gene's germline CDR1 is MGHRA and CDR2 YSYEKL.

This clone was seen a single time. The genes are TRBV30 and TRBJ2-3, with D perhaps matching TRBD2 (6 bases). CDR3 length: 14 residues. V lost 2 bases and J lost 3, with 12 bases in between. CDR1 is GTSNPN, CDR2 SVGIG, per germline (reference sequence). The CDR3, as DNA: TGTGCCTGGAGTCCTGTACGGGGGACAGATACGCAGTATTTT. Translation: CAWSPVRGTDTQYF.

The V call is TRBV7-9, the J call TRBJ1-3; 8 nucleotides line up with TRBD1. With 5 bases clipped from V and 2 bases from J, the junction kept 8 bases outside the gene matches. Per the germline V gene, CDR1 is SEHNR and CDR2 is FQNEAQ (reference sequence). The CDR3 sequence is 16 residues long. The CDR3 loop reads CASSRGTGGTGNTIYF. The CDR3 DNA is TGTGCCAGCAGCCGCGGGACAGGAGGTACTGGAAACACCATATATTTT. Drawing the rest from reference TRBV7-9 and TRBJ1-3, the complete variable domain is DTGVSQNPRHKITKRGQNVTFRCDPISEHNRLYWYRQTLGQGPEFLTYFQNEAQLEKSRLLSDRFSAERPKGSFSTLEIQRTEQGDSAMYLCASSRGTGGTGNTIYFGEGSWLTVV.

The V gene is TRBV11-3, the J gene TRBJ2-3, with D uncertain. The CDR3 runs to 15 residues. Germline assignment: CDR1 SGHNT and CDR2 YENEEA. V gave up 0 bases and J gave up 11 bases, with 18 bases separating them. This chain's CDR3 is CASSLDPAASPKQYF. The CDR3 DNA reads TGTGCCAGCAGCTTAGATCCCGCCGCGTCCCCCAAGCAGTATTTT.

The rearrangement links TRBV30 to TRBJ2-5; 8 bases agree with TRBD1. J gave up 3 bases and V 8 bases, and 5 bases lay outside the gene matches. Germline-derived CDR1 and CDR2 are GTSNPN and SVGIG (reference sequence). CDR3 length equals 12 residues. The CDR3 sequence: CAARDRKETQYF. CDR3 nucleotide sequence: TGTGCCGCTAGGGACAGGAAAGAGACCCAGTACTTC. Complete variable domain (other parts from reference TRBV30 and TRBJ2-5): SQTIHQWPATLVQPVGSPLSLECTVEGTSNPNLYWYRQAAGRGLQLLFYSVGIGQISSEVPQNLSASRPQDRQFILSSKKLLLSDSGFYLCAARDRKETQYFGPGTRLLVL.

The V call is TRBV18, the J call TRBJ2-1, with 10 bases matching TRBD1. In germline, CDR1 is KGHSH, CDR2 LQKENI. V lost 6 bases and J lost 9; bases outside the gene matches: 14. The CDR3 loop spans 16 amino acids. CDR3 sequence (DNA): TGTGCCAGCTCGCCTATGGACAGGGGGGATTTAGGTGAGCAGTTCTTC. Protein product: CASSPMDRGDLGEQFF.

This clone appeared a few times. The genes are TRBV14 and TRBJ1-1; D might be TRBD1 (5 bases). Germline CDR1 is SGHDN and CDR2 is FVKESK. With 5 bases removed from V and 0 bases from J, the gap between germline ends came to 19 bases. This CDR3 comprises 17 residues. CDR3 nucleotide sequence: TGTGCCAGCAGCGGACGAGACGACAGAAAAATGAACACTGAAGCTTTCTTT. It is translated as CASSGRDDRKMNTEAFF. The entire variable domain, with the rest obtained from reference TRBV14 and TRBJ1-1, is as follows: EAGVTQFPSHSVIEKGQTVTLRCDPISGHDNLYWYRRVMGKEIKFLLHFVKESKQDESGMPNNRFLAERTGGTYSTLKVQPAELEDSGVYFCASSGRDDRKMNTEAFFGQGTRLTVV.